A single sample is the source of the 14 T cell receptor beta chains below, sequenced in a study of CD8+ T cells in alopecia areata. cDNA prepared by RNA extraction and subsequent reverse transcription served as the template for sequencing. Profiled with immunoSEQ multiplex PCR; TCRdb holds only in-frame clones, not every one. Of roughly 250,000 clones listed, about two thirds are singletons. The sequences come from CD4+ T cells sorted from blood, collected at week 0. All receptors derive from a human donor with alopecia areata.

The J gene is TRBJ1-5, the V gene TRBV30; maybe TRBD1 (6 bases). The length of the CDR3 is 13 residues. Germline V gene lookup returns CDR1 GTSNPN and CDR2 SVGIG (reference sequence). V was pared by 4 bases and J by 3 bases, with 10 bases between. Written as DNA, the CDR3 is TGTGCCTGGAATGGACAGCCCAATCAGCCCCAGCATTTT. Amino acids: CAWNGQPNQPQHF.

V and J are TRBV9 and TRBJ2-3, with D maybe TRBD2 (6 bases). CDR3 size: 16 residues. V gave up 3 bases and J gave up 0 bases, with 14 bases separating them. Germline loops: CDR1 SGDLS, CDR2 YYNGEE. This CDR3 reads CASSGGSGLSTDTQYF. DNA for the CDR3: TGTGCCAGCAGCGGGGGGAGCGGGTTGAGCACAGATACGCAGTATTTT.

For the CDR3, the DNA is TGTGCCTGGATTGGGCAGGGGGCATACTATGGCTACACCTTC. It codes for CAWIGQGAYYGYTF. The rearrangement links TRBV30 to TRBJ1-2; 8 nucleotides line up with TRBD1. The junction had 7 bases not matched to a gene; V was cut back by 4 bases and J by 3 bases. The CDR3 consists of 14 residues. Germline V gene sequence: CDR1 GTSNPN, CDR2 SVGIG (reference sequence).

The J gene is TRBJ2-2, the V gene TRBV7-9; no definite D call. The germline V and J ends were trimmed by 1 base and 0 bases, with 9 bases remaining between them. The CDR3 totals 16 residues. The germline V gene has CDR1 SEHNR and CDR2 FQNEAQ (reference sequence). Here the CDR3 reads CASSLEQLANTGELFF. CDR3 sequence (DNA): TGTGCCAGCAGCTTAGAACAGCTCGCGAACACCGGGGAGCTGTTTTTT.

The chain joins TRBV30 to TRBJ2-7; D is perhaps TRBD1 (6 bases). This CDR3 region has 13 residues. V lost 4 bases to trimming and J lost 8 bases, with 18 bases between them. Germline V CDR1 and CDR2: GTSNPN, SVGIG (reference sequence). This CDR3 is CAWTWGIQGQQYF. The CDR3 DNA reads TGTGCCTGGACCTGGGGCATACAGGGCCAGCAGTACTTC.

The gene calls are TRBV7-2 and TRBJ2-7; 9 positions agree with TRBD1. The CDR3 sequence is 15 residues long. With 2 bases clipped from V and 5 bases from J, the junction kept 7 bases outside the gene matches. Germline values: CDR1 SGHTA, CDR2 FQGNSA. The CDR3 DNA reads TGTGCCAGCAGCTTAAGGGCAGGGACAGGGCACGAGCAGTACTTC. Translated, it gives CASSLRAGTGHEQYF.

The J gene is TRBJ2-2, the V gene TRBV29-1; the match to TRBD2 covers 12 bases. V lost 7 bases, J lost 5 bases, and 8 bases stayed unmatched. CDR1 and CDR2 from the germline V gene are SQVTM and ANQGSEA. This CDR3 contains 15 residues. The CDR3 loop reads CSARTSGAVTGELFF. CDR3 in DNA: TGCAGCGCGAGGACTAGCGGGGCTGTTACCGGGGAGCTGTTTTTT.

The chain uses TRBV5-1 and TRBJ2-3, with D possibly matching TRBD2 (6 bases). The CDR3 contains 16 residues. Germline V gene data show CDR1 as SGHRS and CDR2 as YFSETQ. The V and J ends lost 1 base and 0 bases respectively, with 12 bases between them. The CDR3 sequence: CASSLFPAGSTDTQYF. CDR3 nucleotide sequence: TGCGCCAGCAGCTTGTTTCCAGCGGGTAGCACAGATACGCAGTATTTT.

This clone was seen a few times. The rearrangement links TRBV7-2 to TRBJ1-2; D not resolved. Germline V CDR1 and CDR2: SGHTA, FQGNSA. The V end was cut by 5 bases, the J end by 8 bases, with 18 bases between. CDR3 length: 14 amino acids. The CDR3 loop is CASSLGGFSPGYTF. CDR3 DNA: TGTGCCAGCAGCCTAGGCGGGTTCAGCCCCGGCTACACCTTC.

This clone showed up just once. The chain joins TRBV6-5 to TRBJ2-3; D is undetermined. V lost 4 bases to trimming and J lost 0 bases, with 8 bases between them. From germline, CDR1 is MNHEY and CDR2 SVGAGI. This CDR3 is built from 14 residues. CDR3 coding DNA: TGTGCCAGCAGTTGGCAGCCCAGCACAGATACGCAGTATTTT. Translation: CASSWQPSTDTQYF.

This chain joins TRBV11-2 and TRBJ2-7; 9 bases fit TRBD1. J lost 2 bases, V lost 5 bases, and 7 bases had no gene match. This CDR3 region has 15 residues. Per germline, CDR1 SGHAT and CDR2 FQNNGV. CDR3 DNA sequence: TGTGCCAGCAGCCCAGGGACAGGGAAAACCTACGAGCAGTACTTC. Translation: CASSPGTGKTYEQYF.

The J gene is TRBJ2-1, the V gene TRBV2; 9 bases fit TRBD1. CDR3 length: 16 amino acids. The germline V gene encodes CDR1 SNHLY and CDR2 FYNNEI. Trimming at V came to 6 bases and at J to 1 base, leaving 7 bases not matched to a gene. The CDR3 is CASRAPGTGSYNEQFF. In DNA, the CDR3 is TGTGCCAGCAGGGCCCCCGGGACAGGGTCCTACAATGAGCAGTTCTTC.

This clone has only a few counts. A far larger clone differs by one base, so this is likely a read error. The chain links TRBV4-3 to TRBJ2-5, with D unclear. Germline V lookup: CDR1 LGHNA, CDR2 YSLEER. The CDR3 totals 14 residues. Trimming took off 5 bases at V and 2 bases at J, with 12 bases between the two ends. The CDR3 loop reads CASSWTTTQETQYF. CDR3 sequence (DNA): TGCGCCAGCAGCTGGACCACTACGCAAGAGACCCAGTACTTC.

The CDR3 coding sequence is TGTGCCATCAGTAGAGACCCTCCCATGCAGTTCTTC. Protein sequence: CAISRDPPMQFF. The chain has TRBV10-3 and TRBJ2-1; D is undetermined. CDR3 size: 12 residues. CDR1 ENHRY and CDR2 SYGVKD come from the germline V gene. V was pared by 5 bases and J by 12 bases, with 14 bases between.